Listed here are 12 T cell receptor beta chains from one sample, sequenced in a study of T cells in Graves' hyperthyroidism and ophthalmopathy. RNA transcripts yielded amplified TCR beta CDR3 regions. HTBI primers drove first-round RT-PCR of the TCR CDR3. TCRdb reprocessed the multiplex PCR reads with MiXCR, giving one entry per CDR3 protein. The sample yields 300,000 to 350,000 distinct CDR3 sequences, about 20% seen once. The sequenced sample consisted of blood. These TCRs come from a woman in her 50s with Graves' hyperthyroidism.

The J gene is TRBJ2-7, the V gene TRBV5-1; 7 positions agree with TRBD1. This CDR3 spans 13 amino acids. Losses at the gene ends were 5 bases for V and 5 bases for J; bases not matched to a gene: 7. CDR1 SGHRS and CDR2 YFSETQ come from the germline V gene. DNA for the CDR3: TGCGCCAGCAGTTTCGACAGGGACAACGAGCAGTACTTC. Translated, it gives CASSFDRDNEQYF.

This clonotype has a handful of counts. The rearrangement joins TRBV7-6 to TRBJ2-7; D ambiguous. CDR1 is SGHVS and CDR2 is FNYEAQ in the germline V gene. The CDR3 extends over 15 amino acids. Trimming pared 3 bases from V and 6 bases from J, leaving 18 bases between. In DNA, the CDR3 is TGTGCCAGCAGCTTCCCAGCTTCCGATCCGAGCGAGCAGTACTTC. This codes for CASSFPASDPSEQYF. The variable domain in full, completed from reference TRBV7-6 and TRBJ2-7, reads GAGVSQSPRYKVTKRGQDVALRCDPISGHVSLYWYRQALGQGPEFLTYFNYEAQQDKSGLPNDRFSAERPEGSISTLTIQRTEQRDSAMYRCASSFPASDPSEQYFGPGTRLTVT.

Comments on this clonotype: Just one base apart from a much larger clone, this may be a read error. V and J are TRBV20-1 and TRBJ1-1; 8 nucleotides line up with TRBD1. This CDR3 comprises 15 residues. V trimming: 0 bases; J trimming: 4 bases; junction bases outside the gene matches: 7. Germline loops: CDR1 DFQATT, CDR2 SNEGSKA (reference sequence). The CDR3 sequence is CSARDDRGPVTEAFF. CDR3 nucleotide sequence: TGCAGTGCTAGAGACGACAGGGGACCCGTCACTGAAGCTTTCTTT.

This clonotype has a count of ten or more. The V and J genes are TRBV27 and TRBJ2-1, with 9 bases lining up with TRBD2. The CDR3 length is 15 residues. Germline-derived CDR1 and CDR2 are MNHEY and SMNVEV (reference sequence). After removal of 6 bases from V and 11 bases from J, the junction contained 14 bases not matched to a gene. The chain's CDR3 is CASSSGAGGRNQQFF. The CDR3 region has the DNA TGTGCCAGCAGCTCGGGGGCGGGGGGGCGGAATCAGCAGTTCTTC.

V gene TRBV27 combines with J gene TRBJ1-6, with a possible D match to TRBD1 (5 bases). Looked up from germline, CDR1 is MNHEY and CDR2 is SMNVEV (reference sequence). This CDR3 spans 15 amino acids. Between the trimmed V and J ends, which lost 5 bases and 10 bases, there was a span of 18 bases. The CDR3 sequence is CASSLSFRVESPLHF. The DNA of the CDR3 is TGTGCCAGCAGTCTCTCCTTCAGGGTTGAGTCACCCCTCCACTTT.

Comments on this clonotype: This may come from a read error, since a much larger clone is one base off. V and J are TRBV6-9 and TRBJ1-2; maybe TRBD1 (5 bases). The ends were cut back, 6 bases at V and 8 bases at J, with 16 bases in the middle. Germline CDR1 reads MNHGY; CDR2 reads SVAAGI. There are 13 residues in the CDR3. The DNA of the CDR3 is TGTGCCAGCAGGTACCGCGGGGCAGGGGGCTACACCTTC. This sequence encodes CASRYRGAGGYTF.

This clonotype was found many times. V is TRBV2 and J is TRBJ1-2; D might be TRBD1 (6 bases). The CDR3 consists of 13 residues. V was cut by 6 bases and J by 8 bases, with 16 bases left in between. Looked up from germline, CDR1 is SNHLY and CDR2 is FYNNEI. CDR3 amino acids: CASRSTGSKGYTF. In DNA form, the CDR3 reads TGTGCCAGCAGATCGACAGGCTCCAAGGGCTACACCTTC.

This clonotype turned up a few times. CDR3 amino acids: CAISKRGVEQFF. CDR3 coding DNA: TGTGCCATCAGCAAGAGAGGAGTTGAGCAGTTCTTC. The chain is built from TRBV10-3 and TRBJ2-1; D is undetermined. The V and J ends lost 6 bases and 9 bases respectively, with 12 bases between them. Germline V lookup: CDR1 ENHRY, CDR2 SYGVKD. This CDR3 is 12 amino acids long.

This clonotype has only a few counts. This CDR3 reads CASREGIAGNTIYF. In DNA form, the CDR3 reads TGTGCCAGCAGGGAGGGGATCGCTGGAAACACCATATATTTT. This chain links TRBV2 with TRBJ1-3, with a tentative D call TRBD1 (5 bases). The CDR3 spans 14 residues. Looked up from germline, CDR1 is SNHLY and CDR2 is FYNNEI. V was clipped by 6 bases and J by 2 bases, with 11 bases between them.

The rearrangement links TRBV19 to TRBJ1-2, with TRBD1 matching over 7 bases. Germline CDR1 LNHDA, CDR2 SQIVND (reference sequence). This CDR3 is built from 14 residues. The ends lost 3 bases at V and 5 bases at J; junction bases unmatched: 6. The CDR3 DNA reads TGTGCCAGTAGTATTTTTGGACAGGAGTATGGCTACACCTTC. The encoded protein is CASSIFGQEYGYTF.

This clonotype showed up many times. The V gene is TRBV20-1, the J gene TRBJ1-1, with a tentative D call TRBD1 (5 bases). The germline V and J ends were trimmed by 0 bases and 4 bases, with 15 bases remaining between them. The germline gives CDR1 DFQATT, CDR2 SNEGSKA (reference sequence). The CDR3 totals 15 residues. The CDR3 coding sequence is TGCAGTGCTAGAGAAATCGTCGGCAGGGTCACTGAAGCTTTCTTT. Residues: CSAREIVGRVTEAFF.

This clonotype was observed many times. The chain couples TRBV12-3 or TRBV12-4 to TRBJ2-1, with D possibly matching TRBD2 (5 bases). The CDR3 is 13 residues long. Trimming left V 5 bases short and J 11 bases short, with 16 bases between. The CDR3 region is CASSGLVLEKQFF. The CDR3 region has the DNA TGTGCCAGCAGTGGACTTGTCCTCGAGAAGCAGTTCTTC.